Below, one T cell receptor (beta chain) is given with its context. The antigen remains unidentified. Trimming took 6 bases from V and 6 from J, leaving 29 bases between them. CDR1 is MDHEN, CDR2 SYDVKM, per germline. The CDR3 runs to 19 residues. The data originate from a study of T cell responses to AZD1222 COVID-19 vaccine. Produced via immunoSEQ multiplex PCR; TCRdb's table is partial and in-frame only. The sample includes 150,000 to 200,000 clones, about 87% of them seen just once. Study-wide findings and caveats: Elevations in Spike-specific TCR breadth and depth followed administration of two AZD1222 doses. Recipients of AZD1222 seropositive at baseline numbered only 5 to 7. Distributed over spike, vaccine-associated CD4 TCRs predominated at 160-218 and 743-854. Clonal diversity was possibly underestimated, and white British individuals and females predominated among donors.

This receptor was obtained from an adult in good health. The input for sequencing was peripheral blood, taken on day 0 of AZD1222 vaccination. The V gene is TRBV28, the J gene TRBJ1-4; TRBD1 is a possible D gene (5 bases). The CDR3 bases are TGTGCCAGCAGGTCACAAGGAAGCTTTGGGGGAACAGCTTATGAAAAACTGTTTTTT. Its protein product is CASRSQGSFGGTAYEKLFF.